Reported below is one TCR beta chain. Its specificity is unknown. The sample contains more than one DNA sequence encoding this CDR3. V lost 6 bases to trimming and J lost 3 bases, with 6 bases between them. Germline V lookup: CDR1 MDHEN, CDR2 SYDVKM. This CDR3 has 11 amino acids. The source of the sample is a study of shared clonotypes between healthy human individuals. Study details: The people who gave samples were a couple of women and a few men aged 18 to 49.

The assay was immunoSEQ multiplex PCR, and TCRdb's table has in-frame clones only and misses some. The sample carries 550,000 to 600,000 clones, 95% to 98% recorded once. Notes on the study in general: Roughly 4.7% was the fraction of naive CD4 clonotypes found shared across four donors. Clonotypes shared by all four sorted-subset donors had higher generation probabilities than non-shared clonotypes.

Terminally differentiated effector memory CD45RA+ cells were excluded by CCR7 positive selection of CD45RO-negative cells. What was sequenced was naive CD8+ T cells sorted from blood. This clonotype was sampled from a young man in good health. The chain carries TRBV28 and TRBJ2-7, with D hard to call. The CDR3 nucleotides read TGTGCCAGCAGCCTGAACTACGAGCAGTACTTC. Protein: CASSLNYEQYF.